The next 19 T cell receptor beta chains were all read from a single sample in a study of siplizumab effects on memory and regulatory T cells. Assay used: immunoSEQ multiplex PCR; TCRdb lists only in-frame clones, some missing. Of around 83,000 clones in the sample, 85% to 90% were seen once. Source material: CD4+ T cells sorted from blood. Receptors were obtained from a human donor in good health.

The rearrangement links TRBV5-4 to TRBJ1-2; 8 nucleotides line up with TRBD1. This CDR3 contains 14 residues. J was trimmed by 3 bases and V by 3 bases; bases with no gene match: 4. The germline V gene has CDR1 SGHNT and CDR2 YYREEE (reference sequence). Written as DNA, the CDR3 is TGTGCCAGCAGCTCCAGGGGGCTGGACTATGGCTACACCTTC. Translating it yields CASSSRGLDYGYTF.

This clone showed up just a few times. This CDR3 reads CASSYSSGRTDTQYF. For the CDR3, the DNA is TGTGCCAGCAGTTACTCTAGCGGACGCACAGATACGCAGTATTTT. V usage is TRBV6-5 and J usage is TRBJ2-3, with D tentatively TRBD2 (6 bases). The germline V gene encodes CDR1 MNHEY and CDR2 SVGAGI. The CDR3 length is 15 residues. V was cut by 0 bases and J by 1 base, with 8 bases left in between.

The gene calls are TRBV25-1 and TRBJ1-1; D is ambiguous. From germline, CDR1 is MGHDK and CDR2 SYGVNS. The germline V and J ends were trimmed by 4 bases and 4 bases, with 13 bases remaining between them. This CDR3 has 14 residues. Written as DNA, the CDR3 is TGTGCCAGCAGTGGCTGGGCAACGGGCACTGAAGCTTTCTTT. This codes for CASSGWATGTEAFF.

The V and J genes are TRBV28 and TRBJ2-4; TRBD2 might be the D (5 bases). CDR1 MDHEN and CDR2 SYDVKM come from the germline V gene. The CDR3 contains 13 residues. V was trimmed by 10 bases and J by 7 bases, leaving 17 bases between them. For the CDR3, the DNA is TGTGCCACCAAGAACCGGGGAGAGAACATTCAGTACTTC. Translating gives CATKNRGENIQYF. Based on the CDR3 plus reference TRBV28 and TRBJ2-4, the full variable domain is DVKVTQSSRYLVKRTGEKVFLECVQDMDHENMFWYRQDPGLGLRLIYFSYDVKMKEKGDIPEGYSVSREKKERFSLILESASTNQTSMYLCATKNRGENIQYFGAGTRLSVL.

This chain connects TRBV14 to TRBJ1-3; tentative D call: TRBD1 (6 bases). Trimming took 4 bases from V and 2 from J, leaving 12 bases between them. This CDR3 is built from 15 residues. From germline, CDR1 is SGHDN and CDR2 FVKESK. The CDR3 DNA is TGTGCCAGCAGCCGAAACAGGGCAACTGGAAACACCATATATTTT. Residues: CASSRNRATGNTIYF.

With regard to this clone: Distinct nucleotide sequences in the sample also encode this CDR3. The genes are TRBV5-1 and TRBJ2-3, with TRBD2 as a possible D gene (5 bases). The CDR3 runs 15 residues. V lost 0 bases to trimming and J lost 4 bases, with 12 bases between them. Per the germline V gene, CDR1 is SGHRS and CDR2 is YFSETQ. CDR3 sequence reads: CASSLDGRAPDTQYF. Written as DNA, the CDR3 is TGCGCCAGCAGCTTGGATGGGAGAGCACCAGATACGCAGTATTTT. The full variable domain, rest sourced from reference TRBV5-1 and TRBJ2-3, is KAGVTQTPRYLIKTRGQQVTLSCSPISGHRSVSWYQQTPGQGLQFLFEYFSETQRNKGNFPGRFSGRQFSNSRSEMNVSTLELGDSALYLCASSLDGRAPDTQYFGPGTRLTVL.

V usage is TRBV9 and J usage is TRBJ2-1, with D hard to call. Germline CDR1 and CDR2: SGDLS and YYNGEE. There are 17 residues in the CDR3. V lost 1 base, J lost 0 bases, and 14 bases lay in between. Here the CDR3 reads CASSVLGGFSSYNEQFF. The CDR3 region has the DNA TGTGCCAGCAGCGTACTCGGTGGGTTTAGCTCCTACAATGAGCAGTTCTTC.

V and J are TRBV9 and TRBJ2-7; 9 bases agree with TRBD2. From germline, CDR1 is SGDLS and CDR2 YYNGEE. The CDR3 totals 16 residues. After removal of 0 bases from V and 4 bases from J, the junction contained 8 bases not matched to a gene. As DNA, the CDR3 is TGTGCCAGCAGCGTAGCTCCTAGCGGGACGGGATACGAGCAGTACTTC. Translation: CASSVAPSGTGYEQYF.

V gene TRBV11-3 combines with J gene TRBJ2-4, with D maybe TRBD2 (6 bases). The germline CDR1 and CDR2 sequences are SGHNT and YENEEA. Trimming removed 5 bases from V and 5 bases from J, with 10 bases in between. CDR3 length: 13 amino acids. The CDR3 sequence is CASSGGGQNIQYF. The CDR3 nucleotides read TGTGCCAGCAGCGGGGGAGGCCAAAACATTCAGTACTTC.

This clone was seen only a few times. The gene calls are TRBV6-1 and TRBJ2-2; 8 bases match TRBD1. This CDR3 contains 15 residues. V trimming: 6 bases; J trimming: 6 bases; junction bases outside the gene matches: 9. CDR1 MNHNS and CDR2 SASEGT come from the germline V gene. The CDR3: CASSQGQGWAGELFF. The CDR3 bases are TGTGCCAGCAGCCAAGGACAGGGCTGGGCCGGGGAGCTGTTTTTT.

This chain connects TRBV28 to TRBJ1-1; maybe TRBD1 (5 bases). Germline-derived CDR1 and CDR2 are MDHEN and SYDVKM. V shed 8 bases and J shed 1 base, with 14 bases lying between them. The CDR3 has 14 residues. CDR3 bases: TGTGCCAGCCGCCCTCATGACAGGAACACTGAAGCTTTCTTT. Encoded protein: CASRPHDRNTEAFF.

The gene calls are TRBV7-2 and TRBJ1-1; 9 bases are a match to TRBD1. The CDR3 spans 12 residues. Trimming removed 5 bases from V and 10 bases from J; junction bases left unmatched: 5. Germline V gene sequence: CDR1 SGHTA, CDR2 FQGNSA. This chain's CDR3 is CASSTYRGPAFF. CDR3 DNA: TGTGCCAGCAGCACCTACAGGGGGCCAGCTTTCTTT.

The chain carries TRBV28 and TRBJ1-1, with D unresolved. Germline assignment: CDR1 MDHEN and CDR2 SYDVKM. This CDR3 spans 13 amino acids. The V end lost 7 bases, the J end lost 3 bases, and 12 bases lay between the germline ends. The CDR3 loop reads CASTPTGYTEAFF. Here the CDR3 DNA reads TGTGCCAGCACCCCTACTGGCTACACTGAAGCTTTCTTT.

This chain connects TRBV30 to TRBJ1-1; the match to TRBD1 covers 9 bases. Germline assignment: CDR1 GTSNPN and CDR2 SVGIG (reference sequence). Trimming cost V 2 bases and J 4 bases; bases outside gene matches: 5. This CDR3 is built from 14 residues. The CDR3 nucleotides are TGTGCCTGGAGTATACAGGGGGCCGGCACTGAAGCTTTCTTT. This sequence encodes CAWSIQGAGTEAFF.

The CDR3 DNA is TGCGCCAGCAGCGAAGACTGGGGTGAAGCTTTCTTT. It encodes CASSEDWGEAFF. The rearrangement joins TRBV5-1 to TRBJ1-1; D is uncertain. CDR3 length equals 12 residues. V shed 4 bases and J shed 7 bases, with 11 bases lying between them. Looked up from germline, CDR1 is SGHRS and CDR2 is YFSETQ. The full variable domain, completed using reference TRBV5-1 and TRBJ1-1, is KAGVTQTPRYLIKTRGQQVTLSCSPISGHRSVSWYQQTPGQGLQFLFEYFSETQRNKGNFPGRFSGRQFSNSRSEMNVSTLELGDSALYLCASSEDWGEAFFGQGTRLTVV.

The chain couples TRBV19 to TRBJ2-1; D is undetermined. CDR1 LNHDA and CDR2 SQIVND come from the germline V gene (reference sequence). V was pared by 0 bases and J by 7 bases, with 4 bases between. This CDR3 region has 12 residues. In DNA, the CDR3 is TGTGCCAGTAGTATAGAGGGAAATGAGCAGTTCTTC. Translation gives CASSIEGNEQFF. Variable domain in full (rest from reference TRBV19 and TRBJ2-1): DGGITQSPKYLFRKEGQNVTLSCEQNLNHDAMYWYRQDPGQGLRLIYYSQIVNDFQKGDIAEGYSVSREKKESFPLTVTSAQKNPTAFYLCASSIEGNEQFFGPGTRLTVL.

V and J are TRBV5-1 and TRBJ2-7; 10 bases map to TRBD2. The CDR3 has 15 amino acids. Unmatched junction bases numbered 4, after V lost 4 bases and J lost 0 bases. Germline values: CDR1 SGHRS, CDR2 YFSETQ. The CDR3 DNA reads as TGCGCCAGCAGCCGGACTAGCGGAGTCTCCTACGAGCAGTACTTC. It codes for CASSRTSGVSYEQYF.

The chain recombines TRBV21-1 with TRBJ1-1. TRBV21-1 is a documented pseudogene. CDR3 length: 17 residues. Here the CDR3 reads CASSKVAPGRENTEAFF. CDR3 nucleotide sequence: TGTGCCAGCAGCAAAGTAGCCCCGGGACGGGAGAACACTGAAGCTTTCTTT.

The gene calls are TRBV30 and TRBJ2-5; no firm D call. The V gene's germline CDR1 is GTSNPN and CDR2 SVGIG (reference sequence). With 1 base removed from V and 7 bases from J, the gap between germline ends came to 22 bases. The CDR3 is 16 residues long. Written as DNA, the CDR3 is TGTGCCTGGAGTGATCCCCTTGGTCCCGCCCGGTGGACCCAGTACTTC. The encoded protein is CAWSDPLGPARWTQYF.